The rows below give T cell receptor beta chains drawn from one sample of a study of cytomegalovirus exposure and HLA in healthy donors. TCRdb's copy holds only in-frame clones and misses some; the assay was immunoSEQ multiplex PCR. Here the sample spans roughly 130,000 clones, 60% to 85% being singletons. The sequenced material came from PBMCs. The origin of the receptors is a woman aged 40-49 years in good health and CMV-seronegative. Both conserved end residues are part of each CDR3. The D gene is left open where the match is weak. For some rows the clone size is stated as once, few or many, or as a class when expanded; others skip it.

v_call,j_call,d_call,clone_size,cdr3_aa,cdr3_nt
TRBV29-1,TRBJ2-2,TRBD2,NA,CSIKTSGDTGELFF,TGCAGCATCAAGACTAGCGGGGACACCGGGGAGCTGTTTTTT
TRBV2,TRBJ1-1,NA,NA,CARGQTNTEAFF,TGTGCCCGCGGACAGACCAACACTGAAGCTTTCTTT
TRBV6-5,TRBJ2-7,TRBD2,NA,CASSTTAGGPEEQYF,TGTGCCAGCAGTACTACAGCGGGAGGGCCAGAAGAGCAGTACTTC
TRBV28,TRBJ2-4,NA,NA,CASSPGGVNIQYF,TGTGCCAGCAGCCCCGGGGGAGTAAACATTCAGTACTTC
TRBV4-1,TRBJ2-7,TRBD1,NA,CASSQDQGTGREQYF,TGCGCCAGCAGCCAAGACCAGGGGACAGGGCGCGAGCAGTACTTC
TRBV10-1,TRBJ2-7,TRBD2,NA,CASNSGDSYEQYF,TGCGCCAGCAATAGCGGGGACTCCTACGAGCAGTACTTC
TRBV6-5,TRBJ2-2,NA,NA,CASQTVTNTGELFF,TGTGCCTCACAGACAGTTACGAACACCGGGGAGCTGTTTTTT
TRBV6-1,TRBJ1-3,NA,NA,CASSDGTNQRNTIYF,TGTGCCAGCAGTGATGGGACAAACCAAAGAAACACCATATATTTT
TRBV5-6,TRBJ1-2,NA,NA,CASSLAWQGWGYTF,TGTGCCAGCAGCTTGGCCTGGCAGGGGTGGGGCTACACCTTC
TRBV6-1,TRBJ1-1,NA,NA,CASSEAQGATEAFF,TGTGCCAGCAGTGAAGCGCAAGGAGCCACTGAAGCTTTCTTT
TRBV2,TRBJ1-4,TRBD1,NA,CAIDPGQGIEKLFF,TGTGCCATCGACCCGGGACAGGGTATCGAAAAACTGTTTTTT
TRBV15,TRBJ2-5,NA,NA,CATSRPQETQYF,TGTGCCACCAGCCGTCCCCAAGAGACCCAGTACTTC
TRBV7-2,TRBJ2-3,TRBD1,NA,CASTPSGTGSTDTQYF,TGTGCCAGCACGCCCTCCGGGACAGGAAGCACAGATACGCAGTATTTT
TRBV11-2,TRBJ2-5,TRBD1,NA,CASSLDRETQYF,TGTGCCAGCAGCTTGGACAGGGAGACCCAGTACTTC
TRBV5-1,TRBJ1-1,NA,NA,CASSLVQEGTEAFF,TGCGCCAGCAGCTTGGTGCAGGAGGGGACTGAAGCTTTCTTT
TRBV4-1,TRBJ1-1,NA,NA,CASSQETGNTEAFF,TGCGCCAGCAGCCAAGAGACAGGGAACACTGAAGCTTTCTTT
TRBV28,TRBJ1-2,TRBD1,NA,CASSLPGQGAGGYTF,TGTGCCAGCAGCTTACCGGGACAGGGGGCGGGTGGCTACACCTTC
TRBV20-1,TRBJ2-5,NA,few,CSGQIQETQYF,TGCAGTGGACAGATCCAAGAGACCCAGTACTTC
TRBV20-1,TRBJ1-1,NA,NA,CSAARAFF,TGCAGTGCTGCCCGGGCTTTCTTT
TRBV2,TRBJ1-2,NA,NA,CASKGRAHGYTF,TGTGCCAGCAAGGGCAGGGCCCATGGCTACACCTTC
TRBV2,TRBJ1-6,NA,NA,CASRPGAEDSPLHF,TGTGCCAGCAGGCCAGGGGCGGAGGATTCACCCCTCCACTTT
TRBV5-1,TRBJ2-3,TRBD2,NA,CASRPLAGGRISTDTQYF,TGCGCCAGCCGCCCTCTAGCGGGGGGGAGAATAAGCACAGATACGCAGTATTTT
TRBV28,TRBJ2-5,NA,NA,CASSFGRGETQYF,TGTGCCAGCAGTTTCGGTAGGGGAGAGACCCAGTACTTC
TRBV7-9,TRBJ1-4,NA,NA,CASSPLYGRSDEKLFF,TGTGCCAGCAGCCCTTTATATGGGAGGAGTGATGAAAAACTGTTTTTT
TRBV7-6,TRBJ1-6,NA,NA,CASSLAFSSDSPLHF,TGTGCCAGCAGCTTAGCGTTCTCGAGCGATTCACCCCTCCACTTT
TRBV11-3,TRBJ2-5,TRBD1,NA,CASSSRTGGVETQYF,TGTGCCAGCAGCTCACGGACAGGGGGCGTAGAGACCCAGTACTTC
TRBV13,TRBJ1-1,NA,NA,CASSALGGGLNTEAFF,TGTGCCAGCAGCGCCTTGGGGGGGGGCCTGAACACTGAAGCTTTCTTT
TRBV6-5,TRBJ1-6,TRBD1,few,CASSPSTGEGSPLHF,TGTGCCAGCAGTCCCTCTACAGGGGAAGGTTCACCCCTCCACTTT
TRBV28,TRBJ1-1,NA,NA,CASSSGDVTFPTEAFF,TGTGCCAGCAGCTCTGGCGACGTGACTTTCCCGACTGAAGCTTTCTTT
TRBV7-9,TRBJ1-1,TRBD1,NA,CASSSPPGQGMRAEAFF,TGTGCCAGCAGCTCTCCACCGGGACAGGGGATGAGGGCTGAAGCTTTCTTT
TRBV30,TRBJ1-1,NA,NA,CAWGQGNTEAFF,TGTGCCTGGGGACAAGGGAACACTGAAGCTTTCTTT
TRBV9,TRBJ2-2,TRBD1,NA,CASSVGKAGGRTGELFF,TGTGCCAGCAGCGTAGGAAAGGCAGGGGGCCGAACCGGGGAGCTGTTTTTT
TRBV14,TRBJ2-3,TRBD2,NA,CASSQERKAGGTDTQYF,TGTGCCAGCAGCCAAGAGCGAAAAGCGGGAGGCACAGATACGCAGTATTTT
TRBV27,TRBJ2-4,TRBD1,NA,CASSVWTGGEGKNIQYF,TGTGCCAGCAGTGTATGGACAGGGGGCGAGGGCAAAAACATTCAGTACTTC
TRBV30,TRBJ2-1,TRBD2,NA,CAWSVRWTSAEQFF,TGTGCCTGGAGCGTCCGGTGGACTAGTGCCGAGCAGTTCTTC
TRBV11-2,TRBJ1-2,TRBD1,NA,CASSVGQGAGYGYTF,TGTGCCAGCAGCGTCGGACAGGGGGCTGGCTATGGCTACACCTTC
TRBV27,TRBJ1-1,NA,NA,CASKSVGSNTEAFF,TGTGCCAGCAAGTCTGTGGGCTCAAACACTGAAGCTTTCTTT
TRBV25-1,TRBJ1-4,NA,NA,CASSEVPALATNEKLFF,TGTGCCAGCAGTGAAGTCCCCGCACTAGCAACTAATGAAAAACTGTTTTTT
TRBV9,TRBJ2-7,NA,few,CASSVGLQYSYEQYF,TGTGCCAGCAGCGTAGGGCTACAGTATTCCTACGAGCAGTACTTC
TRBV27,TRBJ1-5,NA,NA,CASSLLGQDQPQHF,TGTGCCAGCAGTTTACTGGGTCAGGATCAGCCCCAGCATTTT
TRBV19,TRBJ2-6,TRBD1,NA,CASSPPKTGSLSGANVLTF,TGTGCCAGTAGTCCCCCTAAGACAGGGTCCCTCTCTGGGGCCAACGTCCTGACTTTC
TRBV25-1,TRBJ2-1,TRBD2,NA,CASSEPLAGGLYEQFF,TGTGCCAGCAGTGAACCTCTAGCGGGAGGACTATATGAGCAGTTCTTC
TRBV7-9,TRBJ1-1,TRBD1,NA,CASSEQKQGVVAFF,TGTGCCAGCAGCGAACAGAAACAGGGGGTGGTGGCTTTCTTT
TRBV2,TRBJ1-5,NA,few,CASSLELTGSQPQHF,TGTGCCAGCAGTCTGGAACTCACAGGGTCTCAGCCCCAGCATTTT
TRBV7-9,TRBJ1-2,TRBD1,NA,CASSSGQGWGYGYTF,TGTGCCAGCAGCTCCGGACAGGGATGGGGATATGGCTACACCTTC
TRBV2,TRBJ2-7,NA,NA,CASHLGQGGYEQYF,TGTGCCAGCCACCTAGGGCAGGGAGGCTACGAGCAGTACTTT